A selection of T cell receptor beta chains follows, all from one sample in a study of shared clonotypes between healthy human individuals. Libraries were prepared by immunoSEQ multiplex PCR; TCRdb keeps only in-frame clonotypes and omits some of them. The table includes a few million clones, over 85% detected once. The sample was naive CD8+ T cells from PBMCs. Every receptor here comes from a man younger than 35 in good health. Some clones in this sample may be carry-over from other donors' samples. Both conserved end residues are part of each CDR3. The D gene is left open where the match is weak. Rows may omit the clone size; those that give it use once, few, many or a size class.

TRBJ1-3 | NA | NA | TRBV27 | CASSLSAYAGLIGNTIYF | TGTGCCAGCAGTTTATCGGCCTACGCGGGACTGATTGGAAACACCATATATTTT
TRBJ2-7 | TRBD1 | NA | TRBV4-3 | CASSQLTGAAYEQYF | TGCGCCAGCAGCCAACTCACAGGGGCCGCCTACGAGCAGTACTTC
TRBJ2-3 | NA | NA | TRBV2 | CASSLSKSTDTQYF | TGTGCCAGCAGTCTTTCCAAATCCACAGATACGCAGTATTTT
TRBJ2-1 | NA | NA | TRBV27 | CASSPHGSSYNEQFF | TGTGCCAGCAGCCCCCACGGGAGCTCCTACAATGAGCAGTTCTTC
TRBJ1-1 | NA | NA | TRBV7-7 | CASSLDRDTEAFF | TGTGCCAGCAGCTTAGATCGGGACACTGAAGCTTTCTTT
TRBJ1-5 | NA | NA | TRBV4-3 | CASSQDGGIGQPQHF | TGCGCCAGCAGCCAAGATGGCGGGATTGGCCAGCCCCAGCATTTT
TRBJ1-1 | NA | NA | TRBV14 | CASSPYGSRGVGTEAFF | TGTGCCAGCAGCCCGTACGGGTCGCGGGGGGTGGGCACTGAAGCTTTCTTT
TRBJ2-1 | TRBD2 | NA | TRBV19 | CASSIGLADGNEQFF | TGTGCCAGTAGTATCGGGCTAGCGGATGGGAATGAGCAGTTCTTC
TRBJ2-2 | TRBD2 | NA | TRBV7-8 | CASSLNLREGLNGELFF | TGTGCCAGCAGCTTAAATCTCCGGGAGGGCCTGAACGGGGAGCTGTTTTTT
TRBJ2-1 | NA | NA | TRBV19 | CASSTDSGRYNEQFF | TGTGCCAGTAGTACAGACAGTGGACGTTACAATGAGCAGTTCTTC
TRBJ2-7 | NA | once | TRBV27 | CASSGTDPNYEQYF | TGTGCCAGCAGTGGGACGGACCCAAACTACGAGCAGTACTTC
TRBJ1-2 | NA | NA | TRBV30 | CAWSPSWTTPSYGYTF | TGTGCCTGGAGTCCCAGCTGGACTACACCTAGCTATGGCTACACCTTC
TRBJ2-5 | NA | NA | TRBV27 | CASSIGPVGETQYF | TGTGCCAGTTCTATCGGGCCGGTGGGGGAGACCCAGTACTTC
TRBJ2-1 | NA | NA | TRBV5-1 | CASSPPLSLEQFF | TGCGCCAGCAGCCCCCCCCTGAGTCTTGAGCAGTTCTTC
TRBJ2-5 | NA | NA | TRBV27 | CASSPDGNQETQYF | TGTGCCAGCAGCCCTGACGGAAACCAAGAGACCCAGTACTTC
TRBJ1-3 | NA | few | TRBV9 | CASSVDTGLSSGNTIYF | TGTGCCAGCAGCGTAGATACAGGACTTAGCTCTGGAAACACCATATATTTT
TRBJ1-1 | NA | NA | TRBV5-5 | CASSLSARSSEAFF | TGTGCCAGCTCCCTTTCCGCGAGGAGCTCTGAAGCTTTCTTT
TRBJ1-4 | TRBD1 | NA | TRBV7-9 | CASSTGGAPEKLFF | TGTGCCAGCAGCACAGGGGGCGCTCCGGAAAAACTGTTTTTT
TRBJ2-2 | NA | NA | TRBV7-9 | CASRPADGAGELFF | TGTGCCAGCCGACCAGCCGACGGCGCCGGGGAGCTGTTTTTT
TRBJ1-1 | NA | NA | TRBV2 | CASSDRPEAFF | TGTGCCAGCAGTGACAGGCCTGAAGCTTTCTTT
TRBJ1-5 | NA | NA | TRBV15 | CATSRETHQPQHF | TGTGCCACCAGCAGAGAGACTCATCAGCCCCAGCATTTT
TRBJ2-7 | NA | NA | TRBV7-2 | CASSPSLTRNYEQYF | TGTGCCAGCAGCCCGAGCCTTACAAGAAACTACGAGCAGTACTTC
TRBJ1-2 | TRBD1 | NA | TRBV2 | CASSDQDRGNYGYTF | TGTGCCAGCAGTGATCAGGACAGGGGAAACTATGGCTACACCTTC
TRBJ2-4 | NA | NA | TRBV6-6 | CASSYSKFAKNIQYF | TGTGCCAGCAGTTACTCGAAATTCGCCAAAAACATTCAGTACTTC
TRBJ2-1 | TRBD2 | NA | TRBV9 | CATGAGGPGDEQFF | TGTGCCACGGGAGCGGGAGGGCCTGGAGATGAGCAGTTCTTC
TRBJ2-1 | TRBD2 | NA | TRBV12-5 | CASGLDLAGYNEQFF | TGTGCTAGTGGTTTGGATCTAGCGGGGTACAATGAGCAGTTCTTC
TRBJ1-5 | NA | NA | TRBV21-1 | CASSPRDRGRYSNQPQHF | TGTGCCAGCAGCCCCCGGGACAGGGGGCGGTATAGCAATCAGCCCCAGCATTTT
TRBJ2-5 | NA | NA | TRBV4-1 | CASSQVGTPQETQYF | TGCGCCAGCAGCCAAGTAGGGACACCGCAAGAGACCCAGTACTTC
TRBJ1-1 | TRBD1 | NA | TRBV10-3 | CAISEGRQGVDTEAFF | TGTGCCATCAGTGAGGGGAGACAGGGGGTGGACACTGAAGCTTTCTTT
TRBJ2-5 | TRBD1 | NA | TRBV11-2 | CASSLSPGQGATETQYF | TGTGCCAGCAGCTTAAGCCCCGGACAGGGGGCCACGGAGACCCAGTACTTC
TRBJ1-4 | NA | NA | TRBV28 | CASSPQVAPEKLFF | TGTGCCAGCAGCCCCCAAGTGGCCCCTGAAAAACTGTTTTTT
TRBJ2-7 | NA | once | TRBV19 | CASSRGGHREQYF | TGTGCCAGTAGTAGGGGGGGACACCGGGAGCAGTACTTC
TRBJ2-5 | TRBD2 | once | TRBV2 | CASRLTSGEETQYF | TGTGCCAGCAGACTAACTAGCGGAGAAGAGACCCAGTACTTC
TRBJ2-7 | NA | NA | TRBV5-6 | CASSGDTYEQYF | TGTGCCAGCAGCGGGGACACCTACGAGCAGTACTTC
TRBJ2-1 | TRBD2 | once | TRBV7-3 | CASSIPGTSGRNEQFF | TGTGCCAGCAGCATTCCCGGGACTAGCGGGAGAAATGAGCAGTTCTTC
TRBJ2-1 | TRBD2 | NA | TRBV9 | CASSVAGGVHNEQFF | TGTGCCAGCAGCGTAGCGGGAGGTGTGCACAATGAGCAGTTCTTC
TRBJ2-7 | NA | NA | TRBV5-4 | CASSLTGLGDEQYF | TGTGCCAGCAGCTTAACAGGGCTCGGAGACGAGCAGTACTTC
TRBJ1-5 | NA | NA | TRBV5-1 | CASSLAIWLGDQPQHF | TGCGCCAGCAGCTTGGCCATATGGTTAGGGGATCAGCCCCAGCATTTT
TRBJ2-7 | NA | NA | TRBV6-1 | CAIHDRGRENEQYF | TGTGCCATCCATGACCGGGGCAGGGAAAACGAGCAGTACTTC
TRBJ2-2 | NA | NA | TRBV15 | CATSNSVWDTGELFF | TGTGCCACCAGCAACAGTGTCTGGGACACCGGGGAGCTGTTTTTT
TRBJ2-6 | NA | once | TRBV4-1 | CASSPIGTVANVLTF | TGCGCCAGCAGCCCGATAGGGACTGTAGCCAACGTCCTGACTTTC
TRBJ2-7 | TRBD2 | NA | TRBV27 | CASKLAGDYEQYF | TGTGCCAGCAAACTAGCGGGCGACTACGAGCAGTACTTC
TRBJ2-3 | TRBD2 | NA | TRBV27 | CASSLRLAGGGYKDTQYF | TGTGCCAGCAGTTTAAGACTAGCGGGAGGTGGATATAAAGATACGCAGTATTTT
TRBJ2-1 | NA | once | TRBV4-3 | CASSQSARSSYNEQFF | TGCGCCAGCAGCCAGTCAGCGAGAAGCTCCTACAATGAGCAGTTCTTC
TRBJ2-7 | NA | NA | TRBV6-5 | CASTDSSYEQYF | TGTGCCAGCACAGACTCCTCCTACGAGCAGTACTTC
TRBJ2-7 | NA | NA | TRBV5-1 | CASSLAPLQVGGTYEQYF | TGCGCCAGCAGCTTGGCGCCGCTACAGGTGGGGGGCACCTACGAGCAGTACTTC
TRBJ1-2 | TRBD1 | NA | TRBV4-2 | CASSQDRADYGYTF | TGTGCCAGCAGCCAGGACAGGGCGGACTATGGCTACACCTTC
TRBJ1-2 | TRBD1 | NA | TRBV7-2 | CASSSNLQGSAGYGYTF | TGTGCCAGCAGCTCGAATCTACAGGGGTCCGCTGGCTATGGCTACACCTTC